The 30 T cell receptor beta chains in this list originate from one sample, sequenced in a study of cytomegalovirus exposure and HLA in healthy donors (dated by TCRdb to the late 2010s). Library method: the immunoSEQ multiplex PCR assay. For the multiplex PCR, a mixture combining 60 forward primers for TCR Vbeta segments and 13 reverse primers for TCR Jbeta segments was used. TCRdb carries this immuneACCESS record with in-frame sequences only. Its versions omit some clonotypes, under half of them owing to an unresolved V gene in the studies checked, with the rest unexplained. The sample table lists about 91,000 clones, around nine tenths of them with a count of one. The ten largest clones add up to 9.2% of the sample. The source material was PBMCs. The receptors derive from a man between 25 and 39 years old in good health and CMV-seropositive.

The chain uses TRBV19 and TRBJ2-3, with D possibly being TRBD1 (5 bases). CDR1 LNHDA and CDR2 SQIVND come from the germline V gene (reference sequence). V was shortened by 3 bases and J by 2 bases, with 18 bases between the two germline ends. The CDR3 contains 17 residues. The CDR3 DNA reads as TGTGCCAGTAGTATTTGGATGAGACAGTCAGACACAGATACGCAGTATTTT. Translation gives CASSIWMRQSDTDTQYF. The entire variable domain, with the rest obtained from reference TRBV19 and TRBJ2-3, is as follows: DGGITQSPKYLFRKEGQNVTLSCEQNLNHDAMYWYRQDPGQGLRLIYYSQIVNDFQKGDIAEGYSVSREKKESFPLTVTSAQKNPTAFYLCASSIWMRQSDTDTQYFGPGTRLTVL.

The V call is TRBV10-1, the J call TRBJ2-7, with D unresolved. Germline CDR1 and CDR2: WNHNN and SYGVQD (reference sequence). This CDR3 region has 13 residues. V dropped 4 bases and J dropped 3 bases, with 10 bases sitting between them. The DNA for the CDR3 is TGCGCCAGCAGTGGGAGTAGATACTACGAGCAGTACTTC. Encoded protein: CASSGSRYYEQYF.

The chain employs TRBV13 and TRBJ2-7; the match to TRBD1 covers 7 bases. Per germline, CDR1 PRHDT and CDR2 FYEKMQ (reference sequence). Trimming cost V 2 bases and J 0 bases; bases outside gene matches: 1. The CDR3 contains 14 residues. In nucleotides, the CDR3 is TGTGCCAGCAGCTTAAGGGACAGCTCCTACGAGCAGTACTTC. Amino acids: CASSLRDSSYEQYF.

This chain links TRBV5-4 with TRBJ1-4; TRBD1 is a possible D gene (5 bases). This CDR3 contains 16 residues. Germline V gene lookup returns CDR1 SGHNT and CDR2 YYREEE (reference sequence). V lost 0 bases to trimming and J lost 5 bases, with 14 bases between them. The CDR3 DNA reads TGTGCCAGCAGCTTGGCGGGGCCAGGGAGGAATGAAAAACTGTTTTTT. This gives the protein CASSLAGPGRNEKLFF.

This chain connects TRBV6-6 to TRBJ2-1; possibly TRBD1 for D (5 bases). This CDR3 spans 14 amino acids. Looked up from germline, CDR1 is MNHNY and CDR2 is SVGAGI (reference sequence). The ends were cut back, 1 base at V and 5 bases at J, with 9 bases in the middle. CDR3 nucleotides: TGTGCCAGCAGTTACTGGCAGGGTAACAATGAGCAGTTCTTC. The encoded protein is CASSYWQGNNEQFF.

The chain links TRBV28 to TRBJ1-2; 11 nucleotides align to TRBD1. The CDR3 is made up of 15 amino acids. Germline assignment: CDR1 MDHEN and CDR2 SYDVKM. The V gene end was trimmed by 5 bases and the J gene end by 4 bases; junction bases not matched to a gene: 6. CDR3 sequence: CASSLRDRGFYGYTF. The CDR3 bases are TGTGCCAGCAGTCTCCGGGACAGGGGGTTCTATGGCTACACCTTC.

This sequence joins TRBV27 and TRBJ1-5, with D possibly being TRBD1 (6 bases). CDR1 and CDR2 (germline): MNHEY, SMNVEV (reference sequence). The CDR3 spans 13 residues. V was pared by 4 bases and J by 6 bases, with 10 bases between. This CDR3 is CASSSTGTQPQHF. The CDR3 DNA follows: TGTGCCAGCAGTTCCACAGGGACTCAGCCCCAGCATTTT.

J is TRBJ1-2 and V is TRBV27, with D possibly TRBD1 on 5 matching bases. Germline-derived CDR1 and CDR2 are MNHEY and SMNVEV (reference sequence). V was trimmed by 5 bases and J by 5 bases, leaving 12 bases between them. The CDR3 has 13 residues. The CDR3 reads CASSPGFIYGYTF. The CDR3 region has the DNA TGTGCCAGCAGTCCAGGGTTTATTTATGGCTACACCTTC.

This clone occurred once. The CDR3: CASKRGAGTGDVGYTF. The CDR3 nucleotides are TGTGCCAGCAAGCGAGGTGCTGGCACGGGAGATGTTGGCTACACCTTC. V gene TRBV27 combines with J gene TRBJ1-2; D gene ambiguous. The V end was cut by 7 bases, the J end by 7 bases, with 25 bases between. The CDR3 runs 16 residues. CDR1 MNHEY and CDR2 SMNVEV come from the germline V gene (reference sequence).

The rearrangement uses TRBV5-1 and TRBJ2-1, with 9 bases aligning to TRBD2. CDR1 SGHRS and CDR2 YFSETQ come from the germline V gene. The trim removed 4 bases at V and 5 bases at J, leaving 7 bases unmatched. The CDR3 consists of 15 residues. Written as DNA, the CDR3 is TGCGCCAGCAGCACCGGACTAGCGACTAACAATGAGCAGTTCTTC. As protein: CASSTGLATNNEQFF.

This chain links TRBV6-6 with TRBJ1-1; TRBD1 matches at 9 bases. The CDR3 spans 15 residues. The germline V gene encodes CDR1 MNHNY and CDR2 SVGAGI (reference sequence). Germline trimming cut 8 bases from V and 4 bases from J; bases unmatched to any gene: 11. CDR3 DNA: TGTGCCAGCGCGCGACCGGGACAGGGATTCACTGAAGCTTTCTTT. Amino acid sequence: CASARPGQGFTEAFF.

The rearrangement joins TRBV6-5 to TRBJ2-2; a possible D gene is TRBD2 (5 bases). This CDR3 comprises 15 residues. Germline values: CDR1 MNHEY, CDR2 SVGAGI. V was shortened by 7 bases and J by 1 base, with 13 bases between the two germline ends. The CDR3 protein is CASTFAGKNTGELFF. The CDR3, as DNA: TGTGCCAGCACCTTCGCGGGCAAGAACACCGGGGAGCTGTTTTTT.

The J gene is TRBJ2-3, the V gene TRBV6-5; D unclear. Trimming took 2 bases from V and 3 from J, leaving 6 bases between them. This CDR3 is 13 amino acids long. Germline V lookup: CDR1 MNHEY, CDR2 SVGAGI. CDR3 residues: CASSYPGTDTQYF. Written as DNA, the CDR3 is TGTGCCAGCAGTTACCCCGGGACAGATACGCAGTATTTT.

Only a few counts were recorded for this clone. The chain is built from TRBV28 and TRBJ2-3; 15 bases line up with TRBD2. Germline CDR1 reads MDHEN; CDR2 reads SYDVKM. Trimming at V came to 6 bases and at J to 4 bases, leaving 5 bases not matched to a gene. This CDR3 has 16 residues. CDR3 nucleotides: TGTGCCAGCAGGGGGGGACTAGCGGGAGGTCCAGATACGCAGTATTTT. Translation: CASRGGLAGGPDTQYF. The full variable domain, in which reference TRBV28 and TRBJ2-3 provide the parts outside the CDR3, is DVKVTQSSRYLVKRTGEKVFLECVQDMDHENMFWYRQDPGLGLRLIYFSYDVKMKEKGDIPEGYSVSREKKERFSLILESASTNQTSMYLCASRGGLAGGPDTQYFGPGTRLTVL.

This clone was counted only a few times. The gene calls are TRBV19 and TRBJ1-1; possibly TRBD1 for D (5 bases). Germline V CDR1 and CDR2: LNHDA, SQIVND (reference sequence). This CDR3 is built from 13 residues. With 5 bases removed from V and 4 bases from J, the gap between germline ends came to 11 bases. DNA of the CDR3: TGTGCCAGTAGTTGGGGGAGGGGCACTGAAGCTTTCTTT. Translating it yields CASSWGRGTEAFF.

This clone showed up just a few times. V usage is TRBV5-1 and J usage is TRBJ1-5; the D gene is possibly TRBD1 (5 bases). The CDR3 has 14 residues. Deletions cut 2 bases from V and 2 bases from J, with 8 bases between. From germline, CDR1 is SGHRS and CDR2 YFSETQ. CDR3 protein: CASSFSGGNQPQHF. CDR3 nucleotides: TGCGCCAGCAGCTTCTCGGGGGGCAATCAGCCCCAGCATTTT.

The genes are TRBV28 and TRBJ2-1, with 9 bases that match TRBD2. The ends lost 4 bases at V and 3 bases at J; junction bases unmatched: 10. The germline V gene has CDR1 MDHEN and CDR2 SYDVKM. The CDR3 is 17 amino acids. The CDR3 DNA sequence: TGTGCCAGCAGTTCAAACCGACTAGCGGTTAACTACAATGAGCAGTTCTTC. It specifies CASSSNRLAVNYNEQFF.

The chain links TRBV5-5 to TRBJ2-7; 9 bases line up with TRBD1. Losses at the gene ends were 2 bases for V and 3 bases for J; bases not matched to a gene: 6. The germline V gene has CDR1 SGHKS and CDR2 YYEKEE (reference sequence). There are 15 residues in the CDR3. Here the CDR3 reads CASSLFGDRVYEQYF. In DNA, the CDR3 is TGTGCCAGCAGCTTATTTGGGGACAGGGTCTACGAGCAGTACTTC.

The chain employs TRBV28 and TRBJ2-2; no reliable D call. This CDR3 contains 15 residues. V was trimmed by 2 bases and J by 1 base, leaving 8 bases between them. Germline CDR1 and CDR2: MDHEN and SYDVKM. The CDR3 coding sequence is TGTGCCAGCAGTTTACCATCCATGAACACCGGGGAGCTGTTTTTT. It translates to CASSLPSMNTGELFF.

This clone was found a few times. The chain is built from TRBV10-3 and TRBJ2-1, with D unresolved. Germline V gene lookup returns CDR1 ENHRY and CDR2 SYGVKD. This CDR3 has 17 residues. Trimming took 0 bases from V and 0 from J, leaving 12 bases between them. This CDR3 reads CAISESTRESSYNEQFF. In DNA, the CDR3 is TGTGCCATCAGTGAGTCGACTCGAGAAAGCTCCTACAATGAGCAGTTCTTC.

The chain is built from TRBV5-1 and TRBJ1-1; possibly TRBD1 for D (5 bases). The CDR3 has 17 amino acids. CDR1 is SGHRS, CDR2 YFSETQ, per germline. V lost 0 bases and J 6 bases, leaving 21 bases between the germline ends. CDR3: CASSLDRTRAPGAEAFF. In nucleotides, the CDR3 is TGCGCCAGCAGCTTGGACCGAACGCGGGCGCCGGGGGCTGAAGCTTTCTTT.

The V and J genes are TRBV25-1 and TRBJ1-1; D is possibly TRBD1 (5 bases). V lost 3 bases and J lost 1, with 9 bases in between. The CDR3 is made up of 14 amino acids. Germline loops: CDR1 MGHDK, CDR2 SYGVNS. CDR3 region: CASSDREKNTEAFF. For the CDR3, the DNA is TGTGCCAGCAGTGACAGGGAAAAGAACACTGAAGCTTTCTTT.

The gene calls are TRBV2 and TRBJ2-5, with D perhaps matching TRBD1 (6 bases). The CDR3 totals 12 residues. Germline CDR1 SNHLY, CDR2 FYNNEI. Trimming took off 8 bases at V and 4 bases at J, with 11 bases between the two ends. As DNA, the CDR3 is TGTGCCAGCTCAGGGGTGGGAGAGACCCAGTACTTC. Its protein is CASSGVGETQYF.

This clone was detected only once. In DNA form, the CDR3 reads TGTGCCAGTACGGACAGGGCCTCGAACACCGGGGAGCTGTTTTTT. Protein product: CASTDRASNTGELFF. The V gene is TRBV19, the J gene TRBJ2-2, with 8 bases lining up with TRBD1. Trimming at V came to 7 bases and at J to 0 bases, leaving 4 bases not matched to a gene. The CDR3 runs to 15 residues. From germline, CDR1 is LNHDA and CDR2 SQIVND (reference sequence).

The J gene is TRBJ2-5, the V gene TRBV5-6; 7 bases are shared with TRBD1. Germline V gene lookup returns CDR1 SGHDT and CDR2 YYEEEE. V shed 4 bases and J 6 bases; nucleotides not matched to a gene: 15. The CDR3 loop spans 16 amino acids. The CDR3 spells CASSVWSLDRAKTQYF. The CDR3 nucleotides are TGTGCCAGCAGCGTGTGGTCCCTAGACAGGGCAAAGACCCAGTACTTC.

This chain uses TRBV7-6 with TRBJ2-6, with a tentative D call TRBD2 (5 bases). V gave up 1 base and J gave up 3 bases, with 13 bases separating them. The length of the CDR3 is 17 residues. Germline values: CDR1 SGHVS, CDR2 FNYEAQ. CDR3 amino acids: CASSLVVPGFGANVLTF. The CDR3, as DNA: TGTGCCAGCAGCTTAGTAGTGCCGGGATTTGGGGCCAACGTCCTGACTTTC.

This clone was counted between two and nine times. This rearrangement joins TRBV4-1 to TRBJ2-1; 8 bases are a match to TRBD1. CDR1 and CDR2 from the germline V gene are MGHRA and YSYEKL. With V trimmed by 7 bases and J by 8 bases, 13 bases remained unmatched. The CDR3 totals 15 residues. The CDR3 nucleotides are TGCGCCAGCACCTTCAGGGGGCTAGTCTTCGATGAGCAGTTCTTC. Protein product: CASTFRGLVFDEQFF.

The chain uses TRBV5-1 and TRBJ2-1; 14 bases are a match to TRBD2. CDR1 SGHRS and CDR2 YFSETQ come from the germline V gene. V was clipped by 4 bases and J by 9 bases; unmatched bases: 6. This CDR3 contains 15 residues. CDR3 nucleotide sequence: TGCGCCAGCAGCCCCGGGACTAGCGGGAGTCTTGAGCAGTTCTTC. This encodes CASSPGTSGSLEQFF.

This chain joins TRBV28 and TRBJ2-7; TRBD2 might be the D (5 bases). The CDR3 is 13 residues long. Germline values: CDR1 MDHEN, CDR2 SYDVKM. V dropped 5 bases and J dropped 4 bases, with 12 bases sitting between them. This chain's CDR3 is CASSVDFPYEQYF. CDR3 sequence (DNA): TGTGCCAGCAGTGTGGACTTCCCTTACGAGCAGTACTTC.

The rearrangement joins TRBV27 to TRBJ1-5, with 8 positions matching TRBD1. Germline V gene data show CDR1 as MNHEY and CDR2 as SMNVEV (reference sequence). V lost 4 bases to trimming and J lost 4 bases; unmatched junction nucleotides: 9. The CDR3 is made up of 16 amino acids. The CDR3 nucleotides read TGTGCCAGCAGTTCCCTTGGACAGGGAATTAATCAGCCCCAGCATTTT. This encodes CASSSLGQGINQPQHF.